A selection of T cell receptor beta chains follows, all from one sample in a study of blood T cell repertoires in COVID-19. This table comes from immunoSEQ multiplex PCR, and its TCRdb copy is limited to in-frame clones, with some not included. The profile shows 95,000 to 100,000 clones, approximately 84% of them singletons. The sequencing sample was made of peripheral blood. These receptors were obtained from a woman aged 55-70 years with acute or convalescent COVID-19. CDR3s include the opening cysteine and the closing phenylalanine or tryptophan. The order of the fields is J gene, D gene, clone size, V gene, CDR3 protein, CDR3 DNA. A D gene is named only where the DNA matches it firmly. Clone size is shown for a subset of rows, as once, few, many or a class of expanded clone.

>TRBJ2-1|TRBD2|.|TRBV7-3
CASSPQGTRTYNEQFF
TGTGCCAGCAGCCCTCAAGGGACTAGGACCTACAATGAGCAGTTCTTC
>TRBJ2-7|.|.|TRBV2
CASSDSYEQYF
TGTGCCAGCAGCGACAGCTACGAGCAGTACTTC
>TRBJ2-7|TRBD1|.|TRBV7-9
CASSSTGGGWDEQYF
TGTGCCAGCAGTTCCACAGGGGGTGGTTGGGACGAGCAGTACTTC
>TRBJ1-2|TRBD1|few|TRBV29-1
CSVGDRGEGYTF
TGCAGCGTTGGGGACAGGGGGGAGGGCTACACCTTC
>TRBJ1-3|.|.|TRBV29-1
CSVGTVRSGNTIYF
TGCAGCGTTGGGACAGTCCGCTCTGGAAACACCATATATTTT
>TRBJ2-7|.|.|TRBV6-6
CASSNNRPGNEQYF
TGTGCCAGCAGTAATAACCGGCCAGGCAACGAGCAGTACTTC
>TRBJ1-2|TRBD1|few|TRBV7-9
CASSYRQGEGYTF
TGTGCCAGCAGCTACAGACAGGGAGAGGGCTACACCTTC
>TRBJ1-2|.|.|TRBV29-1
CSVESQVNYGYTF
TGCAGCGTTGAATCACAGGTGAACTATGGCTACACCTTC
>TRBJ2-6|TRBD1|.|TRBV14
CASSRYRGSSGANVLTF
TGTGCCAGCAGCCGCTACAGGGGGAGCTCTGGGGCCAACGTCCTGACTTTC
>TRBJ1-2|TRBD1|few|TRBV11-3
CASSFVTGGSYGYTF
TGTGCCAGCAGCTTCGTGACAGGGGGCAGCTATGGCTACACCTTC
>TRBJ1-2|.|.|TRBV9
CASSRLGMPEGGYTF
TGTGCCAGCAGCCGACTTGGGATGCCAGAGGGAGGCTACACCTTC
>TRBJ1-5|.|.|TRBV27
CASSSDLIRGPQHF
TGTGCCAGCAGTTCGGACCTAATCCGGGGGCCCCAGCATTTT
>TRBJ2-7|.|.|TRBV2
CASSEATGFSSYEQYF
TGTGCCAGCAGTGAGGCGACAGGATTTAGCTCCTACGAGCAGTACTTC
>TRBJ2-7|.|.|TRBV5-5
CASSFRDTVSYEQYF
TGTGCCAGCAGCTTCCGGGACACAGTCTCCTACGAGCAGTACTTC
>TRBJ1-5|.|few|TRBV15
CATSRDLGEPQHF
TGTGCCACCAGCAGAGATTTAGGGGAGCCCCAGCATTTT
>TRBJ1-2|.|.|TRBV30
CAWSLQGNYGYTF
TGTGCCTGGAGTCTACAGGGAAACTATGGCTACACCTTC
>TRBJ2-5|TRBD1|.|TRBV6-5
CASSTGTGGGETQYF
TGTGCCAGCAGTACCGGGACAGGGGGCGGGGAGACCCAGTACTTC
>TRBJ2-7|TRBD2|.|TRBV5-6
CARSGLGGVVTYEQYF
TGTGCCCGCAGCGGGCTGGGGGGGGTGGTAACCTACGAGCAGTACTTC
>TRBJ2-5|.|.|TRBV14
CASSQGRYNQETQYF
TGTGCCAGCAGCCAAGGGAGGTACAACCAAGAGACCCAGTACTTC
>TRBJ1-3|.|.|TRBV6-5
CASSLTGQLPGNTIYF
TGTGCCAGCAGTTTGACAGGCCAGCTTCCTGGAAACACCATATATTTT
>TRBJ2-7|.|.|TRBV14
CASSQGDTRSYEQYF
TGTGCCAGCAGCCAAGGAGACACACGCTCCTACGAGCAGTACTTC
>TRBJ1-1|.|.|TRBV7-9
CASSLIRRGGNTEAFF
TGTGCCAGCAGCTTAATTCGGAGGGGGGGAAACACTGAAGCTTTCTTT
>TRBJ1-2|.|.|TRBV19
CASSTPGNSSYGYTF
TGTGCCAGTAGTACCCCCGGGAATTCAAGCTATGGCTACACCTTC
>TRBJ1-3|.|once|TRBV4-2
CASSPPGTNSGNTIYF
TGTGCCAGCAGCCCTCCCGGCACTAACTCTGGAAACACCATATATTTT
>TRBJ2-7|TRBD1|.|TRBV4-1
CASSQTGFPYEQYF
TGCGCCAGCAGCCAGACAGGGTTCCCCTACGAGCAGTACTTC
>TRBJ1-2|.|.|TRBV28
CASTLGVLLGGYTF
TGTGCCAGCACCCTAGGGGTTCTCCTAGGAGGCTACACCTTC
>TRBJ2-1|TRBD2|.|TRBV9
CASSQAGGANNEQFF
TGTGCCAGCAGCCAAGCGGGGGGGGCAAACAATGAGCAGTTCTTC
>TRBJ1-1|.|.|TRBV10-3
CAISELGSETEAFF
TGTGCCATCAGTGAGTTGGGCTCTGAAACTGAAGCTTTCTTT
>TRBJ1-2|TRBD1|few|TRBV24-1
CATSDTRTGSYGYTF
TGTGCCACCAGTGATACGAGGACAGGCTCGTATGGCTACACCTTC
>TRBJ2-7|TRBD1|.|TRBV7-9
CASSAGTGGYEQYF
TGTGCCAGCAGCGCTGGGACAGGGGGTTACGAGCAGTACTTC
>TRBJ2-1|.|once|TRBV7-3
CASSRTGYNEQFF
TGTGCCAGCAGCCGAACAGGGTACAATGAGCAGTTCTTC
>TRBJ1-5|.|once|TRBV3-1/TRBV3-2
CASSQGGLGANQPQHF
TGTGCCAGCAGCCAAGGAGGATTGGGGGCCAATCAGCCCCAGCATTTT
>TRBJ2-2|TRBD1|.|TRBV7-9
CASREGQGAGELFF
TGTGCCAGCAGAGAGGGACAGGGGGCCGGGGAGCTGTTTTTT
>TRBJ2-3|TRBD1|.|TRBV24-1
CATSDGQGAADTQYF
TGTGCCACCAGTGACGGACAGGGGGCGGCAGATACGCAGTATTTT